This TCR beta chain came from a study of blood T cell repertoires in COVID-19. The CDR3 loop spans 15 amino acids. CDR1 and CDR2 from the germline V gene are MNHEY and SMNVEV (reference sequence). After removal of 5 bases from V and 5 bases from J, the junction contained 8 bases not matched to a gene. Sequencing was performed with immunoSEQ multiplex PCR; in TCRdb, only in-frame clones are kept and a portion is missing. The sample includes about 240,000 clones, 80% to 95% seen only once; the top ten take around 0.9%. The sequence was collected from a man between 25 and 39 years old with COVID-19, enrolled during active disease. Sequenced material: peripheral blood. The V gene is TRBV27, the J gene TRBJ1-4, with 7 bases that match TRBD1. CDR3 loop: CASSNKGAGNEKLFF. CDR3 nucleotide sequence: TGTGCCAGCAGTAACAAGGGGGCCGGGAATGAAAAACTGTTTTTT.